This T cell receptor (beta chain) was observed in a study of T cells in localized non-small cell lung cancer. General study points: Within adjacent lung there appeared a median 57 of the top 100 tumor clones. Heterogeneity remains possible because sequencing was limited to only one tumor region.

Looked up from germline, CDR1 is LNHDA and CDR2 is SQIVND (reference sequence). There are 14 residues in the CDR3. V was shortened by 8 bases and J by 4 bases, with 17 bases between the two germline ends. Remarks on this clone: What it binds is unknown.

Here immunoSEQ multiplex PCR was the method, and the copy in TCRdb shows in-frame clones only, minus some. The data contain 7,900 or so clones, over 50% of them seen just once; the ten biggest clones take up around 8.6%. The source of this sequence is an older male donor with stage I squamous cell lung carcinoma. This chain connects TRBV19 to TRBJ1-1; tentatively, D is TRBD1 (5 bases). Source: lymph node tissue, taken before any cancer treatment. The CDR3 sequence: CASVNVGGGTEAFF. CDR3 DNA: TGTGCCAGTGTCAACGTTGGGGGTGGCACTGAAGCTTTCTTT.